A single sample is the source of the 15 T cell receptor beta chains below, sequenced in a study of identifying expanded T cells in peripheral blood. Sequencing used immunoSEQ multiplex PCR; TCRdb keeps in-frame clones, though not all of them. The repertoire holds over 85,000 clones, with about 85% as singletons. The sequencing sample was made of blood. These receptor sequences come from a person between 18 and 70 years old in good health.

CDR3 residues: CASSLSGGLYEQYF. The CDR3 DNA is TGTGCCAGCAGCCTTAGCGGGGGGCTGTACGAGCAGTACTTC. The chain joins TRBV27 to TRBJ2-7; 10 nucleotides align to TRBD2. This CDR3 spans 14 amino acids. In germline, CDR1 is MNHEY, CDR2 SMNVEV (reference sequence). V gave up 6 bases and J gave up 4 bases; unmatched junction bases: 6.

The chain combines TRBV7-8 with TRBJ1-2; D gene unclear. Deletions cut 0 bases from V and 6 bases from J, with 8 bases between. The CDR3 has 13 residues. Germline V gene data show CDR1 as SGHVS and CDR2 as FQNEAQ. CDR3 in amino acids: CASSLAGLDGYTF. The DNA of the CDR3 is TGTGCCAGCAGCTTAGCCGGGCTTGATGGCTACACCTTC.

The CDR3 DNA is TGTGCTAGTGCCAGTTTCTATGGCTACACCTTC. It codes for CASASFYGYTF. V usage is TRBV12-5 and J usage is TRBJ1-2, with D unresolved. This CDR3 is built from 11 residues. Germline CDR1 and CDR2: LGHNT and FRNRAP. Deletions cut 7 bases from V and 4 bases from J, with 7 bases between.

This chain connects TRBV5-5 to TRBJ1-2; D possibly corresponds to TRBD1 (5 bases). Germline V gene sequence: CDR1 SGHKS, CDR2 YYEKEE (reference sequence). This CDR3 comprises 12 residues. Trimming cost V 5 bases and J 6 bases, with 11 bases left between them. The CDR3 region has the DNA TGTGCCAGCAGTTACCAGGGTGATGGCTACACCTTC. This translates into CASSYQGDGYTF. Combining the CDR3 with reference TRBV5-5 and TRBJ1-2 gives the whole variable domain DAGVTQSPTHLIKTRGQQVTLRCSPISGHKSVSWYQQVLGQGPQFIFQYYEKEERGRGNFPDRFSARQFPNYSSELNVNALLLGDSALYLCASSYQGDGYTFGSGTRLTVV.

V gene TRBV29-1 combines with J gene TRBJ1-4; D is unclear. V was cut by 5 bases and J by 6 bases, with 7 bases left in between. The CDR3 spans 11 residues. CDR1 and CDR2 from the germline V gene are SQVTM and ANQGSEA. The CDR3 nucleotides are TGCAGCGTTTATAGATATGAAAAACTGTTTTTT. Amino acid sequence: CSVYRYEKLFF.

The chain carries TRBV2 and TRBJ2-6, with D unresolved. Trimming shortened V by 10 bases and J by 0 bases, and 10 bases separated the two germline ends. The germline CDR1 and CDR2 sequences are SNHLY and FYNNEI. This CDR3 comprises 14 residues. The CDR3 coding sequence is TGTGCCACTAAGTATGTCTCTGGGGCCAACGTCCTGACTTTC. Translation gives CATKYVSGANVLTF.

The chain is built from TRBV4-1 and TRBJ2-7; D is unresolved. V was trimmed by 4 bases and J by 6 bases, leaving 10 bases between them. CDR1 is MGHRA and CDR2 is YSYEKL in the germline V gene. This CDR3 is 12 amino acids long. The CDR3, as DNA: TGCGCCAGCAGCCGGAACAGCATCGAGCAGTACTTC. Its translation: CASSRNSIEQYF.

The V and J genes are TRBV19 and TRBJ2-5; D is uncertain. This CDR3 region has 11 residues. V gave up 3 bases and J gave up 1 base, with 0 bases separating them. Germline V gives CDR1 LNHDA, CDR2 SQIVND (reference sequence). The CDR3: CASSIQETQYF. For the CDR3, the DNA is TGTGCCAGTAGTATCCAAGAGACCCAGTACTTC.

This clone came up once. The chain employs TRBV11-2 and TRBJ1-2; 10 nucleotides line up with TRBD1. Trimming took 5 bases from V and 7 from J; bases not matched to a gene: 13. CDR1 and CDR2 from the germline V gene are SGHAT and FQNNGV. The CDR3 has 16 residues. The DNA of the CDR3 is TGTGCCAGCAGCCAAACGGGACAGGGGATAGTGGGTGGCTACACCTTC. Translated: CASSQTGQGIVGGYTF.

J is TRBJ1-2 and V is TRBV25-1, with 7 bases identical to TRBD1. Germline V gene data show CDR1 as MGHDK and CDR2 as SYGVNS. With V trimmed by 2 bases and J by 4 bases, 4 bases remained unmatched. This CDR3 is built from 14 residues. In DNA, the CDR3 is TGTGCCAGCAGTGAAGGACAGGTCCGCTATGGCTACACCTTC. This gives the protein CASSEGQVRYGYTF.

As for this clone: The missing conserved phenylalanine or tryptophan at the end of this CDR3 makes a read error likely. It is unclear where the CDR3 begins or ends on the DNA, so no DNA is shown, and the CDR3 is as TCRdb lists it. The chain joins TRBV10-3 to TRBJ1-2. The CDR3 comprises 12 residues, both ends counted. The germline V gene encodes CDR1 ENHRY and CDR2 SYGVKD. The CDR3 sequence is CAISESNVQTSL.

The V call is TRBV5-6, the J call TRBJ1-5; D might be TRBD1 (6 bases). CDR1 and CDR2 (germline): SGHDT, YYEEEE. V shed 1 base and J shed 5 bases, with 19 bases lying between them. The CDR3 sequence is 17 residues long. The CDR3 sequence is CASSLWRGYLLDQPQHF. In DNA form, the CDR3 reads TGTGCCAGCAGCTTGTGGAGGGGGTATCTTTTGGATCAGCCCCAGCATTTT.

The chain uses TRBV18 and TRBJ1-1; no firm D call. V was pared by 6 bases and J by 1 base, with 15 bases between. Germline CDR1 is KGHSH and CDR2 is LQKENI. The CDR3 length is 15 residues. CDR3 residues: CASSPGGLWNTEAFF. The CDR3 coding sequence is TGTGCCAGCTCGCCGGGCGGGCTTTGGAACACTGAAGCTTTCTTT.

This chain uses TRBV9 with TRBJ2-6, with 7 bases identical to TRBD1. CDR3 length equals 17 residues. Germline V lookup: CDR1 SGDLS, CDR2 YYNGEE. V shed 0 bases and J 3 bases; nucleotides not matched to a gene: 6. The CDR3: CASSVEGDSLGANVLTF. The CDR3 region has the DNA TGTGCCAGCAGCGTAGAAGGGGACAGTCTTGGGGCCAACGTCCTGACTTTC.

The chain combines TRBV2 with TRBJ1-1; the D gene is possibly TRBD1 (6 bases). The CDR3 is 16 amino acids. Germline V CDR1 and CDR2: SNHLY, FYNNEI. The DNA of the CDR3 is TGTGCGGTGAGCGTCAGGGGCGAAGACATGAACACTGAAGCTTTCTTT. It yields the protein CAVSVRGEDMNTEAFF. The full variable domain, its missing parts supplied by reference TRBV2 and TRBJ1-1, is EPEVTQTPSHQVTQMGQEVILRCVPISNHLYFYWYRQILGQKVEFLVSFYNNEISEKSEIFDDQFSVERPDGSNFTLKIRSTKLEDSAMYFCAVSVRGEDMNTEAFFGQGTRLTVV.